This paragraph reports one T cell receptor beta chain. The antigen is undetermined. Trimming removed 5 bases from V and 2 bases from J; junction bases left unmatched: 8. The CDR3 has 15 residues. The germline gives CDR1 SEHNR, CDR2 FQNEAQ (reference sequence). This sample was taken from a study of CD8 T cells in Susac syndrome. On the study more broadly: Within the sequenced Susac syndrome patient group, over five exhibited active disease and under 10 were in remission. Treatment at blood withdrawal was none, corticosteroids, or intravenous immunoglobulin alone in Susac syndrome patients.

Random hexamers primed reverse transcription of 0.5 to 1 ug RNA. In TCRdb, the immunoSEQ multiplex PCR reads were re-called with MiXCR into one record per CDR3 protein. The repertoire holds approximately 87,000 distinct CDR3 sequences, with approximately 96% as singletons. Findings and limits, study-wide: Clonal expansion was present among Susac CD8+ cells. This expansion reached its peak in TEMRA cells and in active patients.

Sequencing of TCR beta was undertaken in CD8+ and CD4+ T cells derived from blood. The genes are TRBV7-9 and TRBJ2-5, with 7 bases that match TRBD2. The sample taken for sequencing was CD8+ T cells from PBMCs. The clonotype comes from a human donor with Susac syndrome. This CDR3 is CASSLAGVGQETQYF. CDR3 nucleotides: TGTGCCAGCAGCCTGGCGGGAGTCGGGCAAGAGACCCAGTACTTC.